This entry describes one TCR beta chain. The antigen is unknown. This sample was taken from a study of T-cell reconstitution after alpha-beta-depleted transplantation in children. General study points: Newly produced T cells mostly accounted for T-cell counts and diversity one year post-transplant. Where some patients showed high TCRbeta diversity at day 60, it came from recipient T cells and thymic progenitors that had survived. Alpha-beta T cells present about two months after transplant were reported to originate from several hundred expanded graft clones.

Trimming took off 6 bases at V and 7 bases at J, with 15 bases between the two ends. The CDR3 consists of 13 residues. Germline V gene sequence: CDR1 DFQATT, CDR2 SNEGSKA (reference sequence). Unique molecular identifiers were used to barcode this TCRbeta library. TCRdb redid the calling of the PCR reads with MiXCR, one entry per CDR3 protein. Among around 300,000 distinct CDR3 sequences listed, over 9.5% were seen once. The sequenced sample was PBMCs, obtained before TCRalphabeta/CD19-depleted stem cell transplant. The sequence derives from a boy under three years old with acute myeloid leukemia, due to receive a stem cell transplant. The rearrangement uses TRBV20-1 and TRBJ1-4, with TRBD1 as a possible D gene (6 bases). The CDR3 loop reads CSAERGGSEKLFF. In DNA, the CDR3 is TGCAGTGCAGAGAGGGGGGGGTCTGAAAAACTGTTTTTT.